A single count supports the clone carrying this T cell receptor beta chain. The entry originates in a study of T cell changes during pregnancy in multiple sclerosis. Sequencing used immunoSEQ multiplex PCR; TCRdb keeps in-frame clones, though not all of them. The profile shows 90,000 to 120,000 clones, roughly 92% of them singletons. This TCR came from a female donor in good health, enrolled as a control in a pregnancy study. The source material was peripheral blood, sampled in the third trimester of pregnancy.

In DNA form, the CDR3 reads TGCGCCAGCAGTGAACAGGGTATGAACACTGAAGCTTTCTTT. Protein product: CASSEQGMNTEAFF. This chain links TRBV10-2 with TRBJ1-1; D perhaps matches TRBD1 (6 bases). The V gene's germline CDR1 is WSHSY and CDR2 SAAADI. The CDR3 is 14 residues long. V dropped 3 bases and J dropped 0 bases, with 8 bases sitting between them.